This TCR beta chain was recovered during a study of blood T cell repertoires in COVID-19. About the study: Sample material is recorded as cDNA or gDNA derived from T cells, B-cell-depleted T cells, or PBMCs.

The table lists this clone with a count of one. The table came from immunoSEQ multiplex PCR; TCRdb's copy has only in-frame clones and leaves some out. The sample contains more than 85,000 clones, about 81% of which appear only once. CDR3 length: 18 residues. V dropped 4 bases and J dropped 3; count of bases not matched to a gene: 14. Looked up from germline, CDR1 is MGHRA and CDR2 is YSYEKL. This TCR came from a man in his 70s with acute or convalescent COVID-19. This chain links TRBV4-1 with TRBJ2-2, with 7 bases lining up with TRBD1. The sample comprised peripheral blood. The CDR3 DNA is TGCGCCAGCAGCCCAAACTTGAGGGGGCTCGAGGACACCGGGGAGCTGTTTTTT. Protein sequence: CASSPNLRGLEDTGELFF.